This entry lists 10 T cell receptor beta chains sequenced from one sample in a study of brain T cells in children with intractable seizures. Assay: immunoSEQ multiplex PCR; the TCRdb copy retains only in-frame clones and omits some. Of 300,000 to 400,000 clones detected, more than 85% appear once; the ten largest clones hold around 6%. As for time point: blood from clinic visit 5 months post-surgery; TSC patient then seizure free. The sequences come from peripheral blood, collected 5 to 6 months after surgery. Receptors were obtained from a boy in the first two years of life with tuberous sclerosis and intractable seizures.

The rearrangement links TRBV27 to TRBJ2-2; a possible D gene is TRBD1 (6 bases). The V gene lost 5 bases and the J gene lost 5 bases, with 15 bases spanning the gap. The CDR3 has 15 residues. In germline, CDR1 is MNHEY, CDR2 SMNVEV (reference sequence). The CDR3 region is CASSMVQGRTGELFF. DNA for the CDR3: TGTGCCAGCAGTATGGTACAGGGTCGAACCGGGGAGCTGTTTTTT.

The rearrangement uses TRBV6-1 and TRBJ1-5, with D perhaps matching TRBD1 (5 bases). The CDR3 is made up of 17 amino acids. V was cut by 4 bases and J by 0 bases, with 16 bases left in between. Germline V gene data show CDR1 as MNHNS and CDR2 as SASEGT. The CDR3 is CASSGDGAGTSNQPQHF. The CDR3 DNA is TGTGCCAGCAGTGGGGATGGGGCTGGGACTAGCAATCAGCCCCAGCATTTT.

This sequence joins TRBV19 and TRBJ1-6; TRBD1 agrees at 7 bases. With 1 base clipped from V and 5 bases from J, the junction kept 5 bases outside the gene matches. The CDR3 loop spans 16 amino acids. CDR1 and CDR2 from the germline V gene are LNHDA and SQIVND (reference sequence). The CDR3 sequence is CASSIAGGQNNSPLHF. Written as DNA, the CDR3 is TGTGCCAGTAGTATAGCAGGGGGGCAGAATAATTCACCCCTCCACTTT. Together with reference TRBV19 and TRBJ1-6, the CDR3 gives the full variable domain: DGGITQSPKYLFRKEGQNVTLSCEQNLNHDAMYWYRQDPGQGLRLIYYSQIVNDFQKGDIAEGYSVSREKKESFPLTVTSAQKNPTAFYLCASSIAGGQNNSPLHFGNGTRLTVT.

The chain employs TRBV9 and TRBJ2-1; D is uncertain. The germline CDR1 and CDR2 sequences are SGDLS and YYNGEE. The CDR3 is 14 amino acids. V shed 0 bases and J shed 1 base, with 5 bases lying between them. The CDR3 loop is CASSVESSYNEQFF. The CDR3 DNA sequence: TGTGCCAGCAGCGTAGAGTCTTCCTACAATGAGCAGTTCTTC.

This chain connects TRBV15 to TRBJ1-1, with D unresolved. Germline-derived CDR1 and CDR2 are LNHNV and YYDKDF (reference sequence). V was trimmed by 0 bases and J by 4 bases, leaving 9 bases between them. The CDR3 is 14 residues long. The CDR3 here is CATSRESRGTEAFF. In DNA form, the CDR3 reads TGTGCCACCAGCAGAGAGAGCCGGGGCACTGAAGCTTTCTTT. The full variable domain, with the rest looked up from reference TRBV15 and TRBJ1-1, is DAMVIQNPRYQVTQFGKPVTLSCSQTLNHNVMYWYQQKSSQAPKLLFHYYDKDFNNEADTPDNFQSRRPNTSFCFLDIRSPGLGDTAMYLCATSRESRGTEAFFGQGTRLTVV.

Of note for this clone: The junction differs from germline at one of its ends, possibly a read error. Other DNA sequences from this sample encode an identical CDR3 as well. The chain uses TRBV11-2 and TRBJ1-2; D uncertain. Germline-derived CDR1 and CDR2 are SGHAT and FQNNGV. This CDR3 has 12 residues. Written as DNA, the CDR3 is TGTGCCAGCAGCGTAGACGGATCTGGCTACACCTTC. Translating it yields CASSVDGSGYTF.

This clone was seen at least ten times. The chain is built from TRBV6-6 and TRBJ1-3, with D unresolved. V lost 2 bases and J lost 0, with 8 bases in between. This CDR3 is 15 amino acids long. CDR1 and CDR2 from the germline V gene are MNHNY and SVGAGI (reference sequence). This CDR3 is CASSYGGNSGNTIYF. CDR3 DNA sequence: TGTGCCAGCAGTTACGGCGGAAACTCTGGAAACACCATATATTTT.

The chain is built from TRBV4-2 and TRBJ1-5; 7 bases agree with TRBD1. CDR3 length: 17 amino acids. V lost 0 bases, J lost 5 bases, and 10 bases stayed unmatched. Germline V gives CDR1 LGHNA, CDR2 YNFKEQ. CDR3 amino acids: CASSQDRPGGRDQPQHF. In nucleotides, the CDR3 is TGTGCCAGCAGCCAAGATCGCCCAGGGGGGAGGGATCAGCCCCAGCATTTT.

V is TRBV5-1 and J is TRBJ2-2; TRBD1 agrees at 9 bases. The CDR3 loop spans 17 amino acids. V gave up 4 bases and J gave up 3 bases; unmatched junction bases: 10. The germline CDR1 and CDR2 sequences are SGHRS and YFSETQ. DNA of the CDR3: TGCGCCAGCAGCCTGGCTGTCAGGACAGGGGACACCGGGGAGCTGTTTTTT. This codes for CASSLAVRTGDTGELFF.

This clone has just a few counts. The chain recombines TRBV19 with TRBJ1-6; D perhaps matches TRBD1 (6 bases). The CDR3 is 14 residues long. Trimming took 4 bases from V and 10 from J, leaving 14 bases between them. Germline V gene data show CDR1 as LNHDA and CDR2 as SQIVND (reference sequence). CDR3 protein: CASSSLTGGSPLHF. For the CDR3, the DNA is TGTGCCAGTAGTAGCTTGACAGGCGGATCACCCCTCCACTTT.